This T cell receptor beta chain was obtained from a study of T cell repertoires in cytomegalovirus infection. MiXCR, applied by TCRdb to the reads, yields one record per CDR3 protein. This table holds just over 450,000 distinct CDR3 sequences, approximately 40% found once. A word on this clonotype: Its matching antigen is unknown.

The CDR3 loop spans 16 amino acids. V lost 3 bases to trimming and J lost 3 bases, with 17 bases between them. Germline values: CDR1 SGHVT, CDR2 SQSDAQ. This material consisted of cultured PBMCs, taken from culture after CMV antigen stimulation. This TCR was recovered from a human donor in good health (CMV status not recorded). Some clones in this sample may be carry-over from other donors' samples. The V gene is TRBV7-4, the J gene TRBJ1-2; possible D gene TRBD1, 6 bases. The CDR3: CASSFGRGGVYYGYTF. The CDR3 DNA reads TGTGCCAGCAGCTTCGGTCGAGGGGGGGTCTACTATGGCTACACCTTC.